Listed below are T cell receptor beta chains from one sample, sequenced in a study of T cell responses to AZD1222 COVID-19 vaccine. TCRdb's table, derived via immunoSEQ multiplex PCR, lists solely in-frame clones and lacks some. The data hold 50,000 to 85,000 clones, with roughly 78% observed a single time. Sequenced here: peripheral blood, sampled on day 0 of MenACWY control vaccination. These receptors originate from an adult in good health. Both conserved end residues are part of each CDR3. Each record gives: V gene, J gene, clone size, D gene, CDR3 DNA, CDR3 protein. D genes are given only for firm matches. The size field is filled for only some rows; it gives once, few, many or a size class.

V gene: TRBV30
J gene: TRBJ1-2
clone size: -
D gene: -
CDR3 DNA: TGTGCCTGGGTGGGGGATCTCTATGGCTACACCTTC
CDR3 protein: CAWVGDLYGYTF

V gene: TRBV2
J gene: TRBJ2-7
clone size: few
D gene: -
CDR3 DNA: TGTGCCAGCAGTGCAGAGGGGGGCTCCTACGAGCAGTACTTC
CDR3 protein: CASSAEGGSYEQYF

V gene: TRBV7-8
J gene: TRBJ2-2
clone size: -
D gene: -
CDR3 DNA: TGTGCCAGCAGCTTACTCAGGGGAGGGACCGGGGAGCTGTTTTTT
CDR3 protein: CASSLLRGGTGELFF

V gene: TRBV5-8
J gene: TRBJ2-3
clone size: -
D gene: -
CDR3 DNA: TGTGCCAGCAGCCCCTGGGGAGCCGCCGATACGCAGTATTTT
CDR3 protein: CASSPWGAADTQYF

V gene: TRBV4-1
J gene: TRBJ2-5
clone size: -
D gene: TRBD2
CDR3 DNA: TGCGCCAGCAGCCGGCTAGCGGGAGGAGAGACCCAGTACTTC
CDR3 protein: CASSRLAGGETQYF

V gene: TRBV7-3
J gene: TRBJ2-1
clone size: few
D gene: TRBD1
CDR3 DNA: TGTGCCAGCAGCTTAATGACAGGGAATGGCAATGAGCAGTTCTTC
CDR3 protein: CASSLMTGNGNEQFF

V gene: TRBV14
J gene: TRBJ2-7
clone size: -
D gene: -
CDR3 DNA: TGTGCCAGCAGCCAAGTAGGGTACGAGCAGTACTTC
CDR3 protein: CASSQVGYEQYF

V gene: TRBV12-3/TRBV12-4
J gene: TRBJ2-5
clone size: -
D gene: -
CDR3 DNA: TGTGCCAGCAGTTTACAGGCCCAGGGAACCCAGTACTTC
CDR3 protein: CASSLQAQGTQYF

V gene: TRBV6-5
J gene: TRBJ1-1
clone size: -
D gene: -
CDR3 DNA: TGTGCCAGCAGTTACGGTAGCTTGAACACTGAAGCTTTCTTT
CDR3 protein: CASSYGSLNTEAFF

V gene: TRBV12-1
J gene: TRBJ2-3
clone size: -
D gene: -
CDR3 DNA: TGTGCCAGCAGCTCTCCCGGACTAGCGGGGGGGCCGGGCACAGATACGCAGTATTTT
CDR3 protein: CASSSPGLAGGPGTDTQYF

V gene: TRBV5-4
J gene: TRBJ1-4
clone size: -
D gene: TRBD1
CDR3 DNA: TGTGCCAGCAGTTTAGGGGGCTCTAATGAAAAACTGTTTTTT
CDR3 protein: CASSLGGSNEKLFF

V gene: TRBV20-1
J gene: TRBJ2-5
clone size: -
D gene: -
CDR3 DNA: TGCAGTGCTAGTAGTCAAGAGACCCAGTACTTC
CDR3 protein: CSASSQETQYF

V gene: TRBV5-1
J gene: TRBJ1-5
clone size: -
D gene: -
CDR3 DNA: TGCGCCAGCAGCCCCGGGACTCCTGGACAGCCCCAGCATTTT
CDR3 protein: CASSPGTPGQPQHF

V gene: TRBV6-2/TRBV6-3
J gene: TRBJ1-3
clone size: few
D gene: TRBD1
CDR3 DNA: TGTGCCAGCAGTGTGACAGGGGCTGCTGGAAACACCATATATTTT
CDR3 protein: CASSVTGAAGNTIYF

V gene: TRBV4-2
J gene: TRBJ1-5
clone size: -
D gene: -
CDR3 DNA: TGTGCCAGCAGCCAAGATCAGGGGAATCAGCCCCAGCATTTT
CDR3 protein: CASSQDQGNQPQHF

V gene: TRBV24-1
J gene: TRBJ2-1
clone size: few
D gene: -
CDR3 DNA: TGTGCCACCAGTGCCGACGGAGTCAATGAGCAGTTCTTC
CDR3 protein: CATSADGVNEQFF

V gene: TRBV20-1
J gene: TRBJ2-1
clone size: -
D gene: TRBD2
CDR3 DNA: TGCAGTGCTAGTTTGTTAGCGGGGGGGCGCAATGAGCAGTTCTTC
CDR3 protein: CSASLLAGGRNEQFF

V gene: TRBV6-4
J gene: TRBJ2-2
clone size: -
D gene: -
CDR3 DNA: TGTGCCAGCAGTGACGGGAGCACCGGGGAGCTGTTTTTT
CDR3 protein: CASSDGSTGELFF

V gene: TRBV7-2
J gene: TRBJ1-1
clone size: few
D gene: -
CDR3 DNA: TGTGCCAGCAGTCTAATGATGAACACTGAAGCTTTCTTT
CDR3 protein: CASSLMMNTEAFF

V gene: TRBV4-2
J gene: TRBJ1-5
clone size: -
D gene: -
CDR3 DNA: TGTGCCAGCAGCCTCACAGGGAAAGGTCAGCCCCAGCATTTT
CDR3 protein: CASSLTGKGQPQHF

V gene: TRBV6-5
J gene: TRBJ1-1
clone size: -
D gene: -
CDR3 DNA: TGTGCCAGCAGGGCAACCCCAATATCCTTAACTGAAGCTTTCTTT
CDR3 protein: CASRATPISLTEAFF

V gene: TRBV5-4
J gene: TRBJ2-1
clone size: once
D gene: -
CDR3 DNA: TGTGCCAGCAGCTTAGGAGGGCCAATCTACAATGAGCAGTTCTTC
CDR3 protein: CASSLGGPIYNEQFF

V gene: TRBV9
J gene: TRBJ2-3
clone size: few
D gene: TRBD2
CDR3 DNA: TGTGCCAGCAGCGCTGGGGGAGGGCCAGATACGCAGTATTTT
CDR3 protein: CASSAGGGPDTQYF

V gene: TRBV7-2
J gene: TRBJ2-7
clone size: -
D gene: -
CDR3 DNA: TGTGCCAGCACCCCCGGACGGCCGTACGAGCAGTACTTC
CDR3 protein: CASTPGRPYEQYF

V gene: TRBV2
J gene: TRBJ1-3
clone size: -
D gene: -
CDR3 DNA: TGTGCCAGCAGTGAAGGGACAGTAGGAAACACCATATATTTT
CDR3 protein: CASSEGTVGNTIYF

V gene: TRBV5-1
J gene: TRBJ2-2
clone size: -
D gene: -
CDR3 DNA: TGCGCCAGCAGCTTGGAGCCGACAGAAAACACCGGGGAGCTGTTTTTT
CDR3 protein: CASSLEPTENTGELFF

V gene: TRBV15
J gene: TRBJ1-1
clone size: -
D gene: -
CDR3 DNA: TGTGCCACCAGCAGAGAACAGGGAGAGGCTTTCTTT
CDR3 protein: CATSREQGEAFF

V gene: TRBV12-3/TRBV12-4
J gene: TRBJ1-1
clone size: once
D gene: -
CDR3 DNA: TGTGCCAGCAGCCGACAGGTCTACACTGAAGCTTTCTTT
CDR3 protein: CASSRQVYTEAFF

V gene: TRBV7-9
J gene: TRBJ2-2
clone size: -
D gene: -
CDR3 DNA: TGTGCCAGCAGCGTAGGGGAGTTTCGAGGGGAGCTGTTTTTT
CDR3 protein: CASSVGEFRGELFF

V gene: TRBV4-3
J gene: TRBJ1-2
clone size: -
D gene: -
CDR3 DNA: TGCGCCAGCAGCCAAGATCACCAGGGGTATGGCTACACCTTC
CDR3 protein: CASSQDHQGYGYTF

V gene: TRBV30
J gene: TRBJ1-1
clone size: -
D gene: -
CDR3 DNA: TGTGCCTGGAGTAAGCAGGGGTTTAACACTGAAGCTTTCTTT
CDR3 protein: CAWSKQGFNTEAFF

V gene: TRBV5-6
J gene: TRBJ2-7
clone size: -
D gene: -
CDR3 DNA: TGTGCCAGCAGCTTGGGAACGGTGGGCTACGAGCAGTACTTC
CDR3 protein: CASSLGTVGYEQYF

V gene: TRBV5-6
J gene: TRBJ1-5
clone size: -
D gene: -
CDR3 DNA: TGTGCCAGCAGCCTGGCGGGTCAGCCCCAGCATTTT
CDR3 protein: CASSLAGQPQHF

V gene: TRBV9
J gene: TRBJ2-2
clone size: -
D gene: -
CDR3 DNA: TGTGCCAGCAGCCCCCTGCTAGGGACATCGAACACCGGGGAGCTGTTTTTT
CDR3 protein: CASSPLLGTSNTGELFF

V gene: TRBV18
J gene: TRBJ2-1
clone size: -
D gene: -
CDR3 DNA: TGTGCCAGCTCACCTTCAGCCTATGAGCAGTTCTTC
CDR3 protein: CASSPSAYEQFF

V gene: TRBV28
J gene: TRBJ1-2
clone size: once
D gene: -
CDR3 DNA: TGTGCCAGCAGTTTCCCCAGTGGGAGGAGCTATGGCTACACCTTC
CDR3 protein: CASSFPSGRSYGYTF

V gene: TRBV7-9
J gene: TRBJ1-2
clone size: many
D gene: -
CDR3 DNA: TGTGCCAGCAGCCAAAGGGGCGGATTTCACACCTTC
CDR3 protein: CASSQRGGFHTF

V gene: TRBV4-2
J gene: TRBJ1-4
clone size: -
D gene: -
CDR3 DNA: TGTGCCAGCAGCCTAGGATTGGGGCAGGGGAGGGAAAAACTGTTTTTT
CDR3 protein: CASSLGLGQGREKLFF

V gene: TRBV29-1
J gene: TRBJ2-3
clone size: -
D gene: -
CDR3 DNA: TGCAGCGTTAAAGGCCTCGGGGGAAGCACAGATACGCAGTATTTT
CDR3 protein: CSVKGLGGSTDTQYF

V gene: TRBV15
J gene: TRBJ2-1
clone size: once
D gene: -
CDR3 DNA: TGTGCCACCCGCCTTCAGGGCTCCTACAATGAGCAGTTCTTC
CDR3 protein: CATRLQGSYNEQFF

V gene: TRBV2
J gene: TRBJ1-2
clone size: -
D gene: -
CDR3 DNA: TGTGCCAGCAGTTTACACGGTGACTATGGCTACACCTTC
CDR3 protein: CASSLHGDYGYTF

V gene: TRBV30
J gene: TRBJ2-1
clone size: -
D gene: -
CDR3 DNA: TGTGCCTGGACCTCATTGGATGAGCAGTTCTTC
CDR3 protein: CAWTSLDEQFF

V gene: TRBV6-1
J gene: TRBJ2-3
clone size: -
D gene: TRBD1
CDR3 DNA: TGTGCCAGCAGTGAACAGAGTAGACAGGGGGATGGGTATTTT
CDR3 protein: CASSEQSRQGDGYF

V gene: TRBV6-5
J gene: TRBJ1-1
clone size: -
D gene: -
CDR3 DNA: TGTGCCAGCAGTTACTCGGAGGGATCTGAAGCTTTCTTT
CDR3 protein: CASSYSEGSEAFF

V gene: TRBV2
J gene: TRBJ1-1
clone size: -
D gene: -
CDR3 DNA: TGTGCCAGCAGTAGAGTTGGACAGAGAACTAACACTGAAGCTTTCTTT
CDR3 protein: CASSRVGQRTNTEAFF

V gene: TRBV7-2
J gene: TRBJ2-1
clone size: -
D gene: TRBD2
CDR3 DNA: TGTGCCAGCAGCCCCAGGACTAGCGGGGTCAATGAGCAGTTCTTC
CDR3 protein: CASSPRTSGVNEQFF

V gene: TRBV7-9
J gene: TRBJ1-2
clone size: -
D gene: TRBD1
CDR3 DNA: TGTGCCAGCAGCTTTTCGGGACAGAACTATGGCTACACCTTC
CDR3 protein: CASSFSGQNYGYTF

V gene: TRBV7-9
J gene: TRBJ2-1
clone size: -
D gene: -
CDR3 DNA: TGTGCCAGCAGCTTAGCCCGGGGTGGGCCCTACAATGAGCAGTTCTTC
CDR3 protein: CASSLARGGPYNEQFF

V gene: TRBV7-6
J gene: TRBJ1-3
clone size: -
D gene: TRBD1
CDR3 DNA: TGTGCCAGCAGCCCCCGGGACAGGGGCTCTGGAAACACCATATATTTT
CDR3 protein: CASSPRDRGSGNTIYF

V gene: TRBV10-3
J gene: TRBJ2-2
clone size: -
D gene: -
CDR3 DNA: TGTGCCATCAGTGATCGGAACACCGGGGAGCTGTTTTTT
CDR3 protein: CAISDRNTGELFF

V gene: TRBV5-1
J gene: TRBJ1-1
clone size: -
D gene: TRBD1
CDR3 DNA: TGCGCCAGCAGCTTGGCCGGGACAGGGAGGAACACTGAAGCTTTCTTT
CDR3 protein: CASSLAGTGRNTEAFF

V gene: TRBV4-1
J gene: TRBJ2-3
clone size: -
D gene: -
CDR3 DNA: TGCGCCAGCAGCCACCCGGGGCAGAGCACAGATACGCAGTATTTT
CDR3 protein: CASSHPGQSTDTQYF

V gene: TRBV5-4
J gene: TRBJ2-3
clone size: -
D gene: TRBD2
CDR3 DNA: TGTGCCAGCAGCAAGCGGGGGGTCTCCACAGATACGCAGTATTTT
CDR3 protein: CASSKRGVSTDTQYF

V gene: TRBV5-1
J gene: TRBJ2-3
clone size: -
D gene: -
CDR3 DNA: TGCGCCAGCAGCTTTAGCGGATTCACAGATACGCAGTATTTT
CDR3 protein: CASSFSGFTDTQYF

V gene: TRBV5-8
J gene: TRBJ1-6
clone size: -
D gene: -
CDR3 DNA: TGTGCCAGCAGCCACCCCGACGGTTATGATTCACCCCTCCACTTT
CDR3 protein: CASSHPDGYDSPLHF

V gene: TRBV6-1
J gene: TRBJ1-5
clone size: -
D gene: -
CDR3 DNA: TGTGCCAGCAGTGAAGCAAGGGATCAGCCCCAGCATTTT
CDR3 protein: CASSEARDQPQHF

V gene: TRBV11-1
J gene: TRBJ1-2
clone size: -
D gene: TRBD1
CDR3 DNA: TGTGCCAGCAGCTCCTACAGGGGGCCCAACTATGGCTACACCTTC
CDR3 protein: CASSSYRGPNYGYTF